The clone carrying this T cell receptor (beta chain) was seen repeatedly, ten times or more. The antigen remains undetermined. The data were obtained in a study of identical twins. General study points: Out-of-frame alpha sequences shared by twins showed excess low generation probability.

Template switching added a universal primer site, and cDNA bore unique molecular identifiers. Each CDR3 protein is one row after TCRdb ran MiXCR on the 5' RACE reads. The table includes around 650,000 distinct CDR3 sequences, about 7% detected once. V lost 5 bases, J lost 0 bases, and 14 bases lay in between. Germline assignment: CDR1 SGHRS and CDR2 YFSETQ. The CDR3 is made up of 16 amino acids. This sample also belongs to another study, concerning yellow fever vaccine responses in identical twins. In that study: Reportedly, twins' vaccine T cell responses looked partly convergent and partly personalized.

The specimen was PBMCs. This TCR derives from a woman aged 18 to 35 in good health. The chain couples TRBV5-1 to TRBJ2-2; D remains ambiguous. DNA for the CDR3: TGCGCCAGCAGAGGAGTTGGGGTCCCGAACACCGGGGAGCTGTTTTTT. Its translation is CASRGVGVPNTGELFF.